The 18 T cell receptor beta chains below come from one sample, sequenced in a study of Graves' ophthalmopathy and Graves' hyperthyroidism. Scientists amplified the TCR beta CDR3 regions from RNA transcripts. After a first-round RT-PCR with HTBI primers, a second-round multiplex PCR was run. TCRdb processed the multiplex PCR reads anew with MiXCR; each CDR3 protein has one entry. Among more than 1,000,000 distinct CDR3 sequences, about 38% were seen once, and the ten largest hold 11%. Sequencing was carried out using peripheral blood or thyroid tissue (not recorded which). All receptors derive from an adult man with Graves' hyperthyroidism.

This clonotype appeared many times. V gene TRBV5-1 combines with J gene TRBJ2-5; 9 nucleotides line up with TRBD1. The CDR3 contains 15 residues. Per the germline V gene, CDR1 is SGHRS and CDR2 is YFSETQ. With 4 bases clipped from V and 5 bases from J, the junction kept 9 bases outside the gene matches. The CDR3 DNA sequence: TGCGCCAGCAGCGACGGACAGGGGCGAGGCGAGACCCAGTACTTC. It codes for CASSDGQGRGETQYF.

This chain links TRBV10-3 with TRBJ2-6; no definite D call. CDR3 length: 17 amino acids. Germline loops: CDR1 ENHRY, CDR2 SYGVKD. Trimming removed 10 bases from V and 2 bases from J, with 21 bases in between. The CDR3 nucleotides are TGTGCCACCAAAGGTGAGCAGTTAATGACTGGGGCCAACGTCCTGACTTTC. Residues: CATKGEQLMTGANVLTF.

Points on this clonotype: One junction end disagrees with the germline gene, perhaps due to a read error. This chain connects TRBV12-3 or TRBV12-4 to TRBJ2-5; TRBD2 matches at 8 bases. This CDR3 is 15 amino acids long. As DNA, the CDR3 is TGTGCCAGCAGTTTAGAACCCCCTGGTCGGAGCGGGAGTAACTTC. Protein product: CASSLEPPGRSGSNF.

In this sample, this clonotype turned up a few times. V gene TRBV29-1 combines with J gene TRBJ2-7, with 7 nucleotides matching TRBD1. V was pared by 5 bases and J by 7 bases, with 8 bases of the junction left unmatched. The germline V gene encodes CDR1 SQVTM and CDR2 ANQGSEA. The CDR3 consists of 12 residues. Here the CDR3 reads CSVRKGGGEQYF. The CDR3 coding sequence is TGCAGCGTTCGTAAAGGGGGCGGGGAGCAGTACTTC.

This chain links TRBV6-5 with TRBJ1-4; TRBD1 might be the D (5 bases). CDR1 and CDR2 (germline): MNHEY, SVGAGI. Trimming cost V 0 bases and J 5 bases, with 10 bases left between them. The CDR3 is 15 residues long. The CDR3 sequence is CASSYSIQVNEKLFF. The CDR3 nucleotides read TGTGCCAGCAGTTACTCGATACAGGTCAATGAAAAACTGTTTTTT.

This clonotype appeared many times. V is TRBV7-2 and J is TRBJ2-7; the match to TRBD2 covers 7 bases. This CDR3 contains 15 residues. The V gene's germline CDR1 is SGHTA and CDR2 FQGNSA. With V trimmed by 4 bases and J by 0 bases, 6 bases remained unmatched. CDR3 amino acids: CASSSFASGSYEQYF. Here the CDR3 DNA reads TGTGCCAGCAGCTCCTTTGCTAGCGGCTCCTACGAGCAGTACTTC.

The chain has TRBV20-1 and TRBJ2-7, with TRBD2 matching 10 bases. This CDR3 is 16 amino acids long. V lost 6 bases and J lost 0; bases outside the gene matches: 11. Germline lookup yields CDR1 DFQATT and CDR2 SNEGSKA (reference sequence). In DNA form, the CDR3 reads TGCAGTGCAAGGAGGGTAGCGGGGGGTTCCTCCTACGAGCAGTACTTC. Its translation: CSARRVAGGSSYEQYF.

This clonotype has ten or more counts. V gene TRBV7-2 combines with J gene TRBJ2-7, with 9 bases that match TRBD2. Trimming removed 5 bases from V and 7 bases from J; junction bases left unmatched: 6. The CDR3 length is 13 residues. CDR1 is SGHTA, CDR2 FQGNSA, per germline. The DNA for the CDR3 is TGTGCCAGCAGCCCTGGACTAGCGCAAGAGCAGTACTTC. This gives the protein CASSPGLAQEQYF.

In its sample, this clonotype was seen many times. The CDR3 region is CSARQGTTGELFF. CDR3 in DNA: TGCAGTGCGCGACAGGGTACCACCGGGGAGCTGTTTTTT. V gene TRBV20-1 combines with J gene TRBJ2-2; 7 nucleotides line up with TRBD1. Germline V gene sequence: CDR1 DFQATT, CDR2 SNEGSKA (reference sequence). This CDR3 region has 13 residues. Trimming took 6 bases from V and 4 from J; bases not matched to a gene: 5.

This clonotype was observed at least ten times. The chain has TRBV13 and TRBJ1-1; possible D gene TRBD1, 5 bases. V dropped 1 base and J dropped 0 bases, with 12 bases sitting between them. This CDR3 spans 16 amino acids. Germline V gives CDR1 PRHDT, CDR2 FYEKMQ (reference sequence). The CDR3 sequence: CASSLARVGMNTEAFF. The CDR3 DNA is TGTGCCAGCAGCTTAGCCAGGGTAGGCATGAACACTGAAGCTTTCTTT. Full variable domain (missing parts from reference TRBV13 and TRBJ1-1): AAGVIQSPRHLIKEKRETATLKCYPIPRHDTVYWYQQGPGQDPQFLISFYEKMQSDKGSIPDRFSAQQFSDYHSELNMSSLELGDSALYFCASSLARVGMNTEAFFGQGTRLTVV.

This clonotype was found once. This chain uses TRBV10-2 with TRBJ2-7; tentatively, D is TRBD2 (5 bases). Trimming pared 3 bases from V and 7 bases from J, leaving 19 bases between. The CDR3 is 15 residues long. Germline CDR1 WSHSY, CDR2 SAAADI. The CDR3 region has the DNA TGCGCCAGCAGTGACTCCGGGCGGGTCACGGGAGAGCAGTACTTC. Translated: CASSDSGRVTGEQYF.

The chain recombines TRBV19 with TRBJ2-6; D remains unclear. The CDR3 totals 15 residues. Germline-derived CDR1 and CDR2 are LNHDA and SQIVND (reference sequence). Trimming took 7 bases from V and 0 from J, leaving 10 bases between them. This CDR3 is CASTRLGSGANVLTF. In DNA form, the CDR3 reads TGTGCCAGTACCAGGTTAGGCTCTGGGGCCAACGTCCTGACTTTC.

The gene calls are TRBV2 and TRBJ1-5; 8 positions agree with TRBD1. CDR3 length equals 13 residues. J gave up 7 bases and V 6 bases, and 5 bases lay outside the gene matches. Germline CDR1 is SNHLY and CDR2 is FYNNEI. The CDR3 sequence is CASSGGQGQPQHF. The DNA for the CDR3 is TGTGCCAGCAGCGGAGGACAGGGCCAGCCCCAGCATTTT.

In this sample, this clonotype turned up a few times. The chain is built from TRBV6-5 and TRBJ1-2, with D uncertain. From germline, CDR1 is MNHEY and CDR2 SVGAGI. V gave up 6 bases and J gave up 5 bases, with 16 bases separating them. The CDR3 totals 14 residues. CDR3 loop: CASRTRRTTYGYTF. The DNA of the CDR3 is TGTGCCAGCAGGACACGGCGGACGACATATGGCTACACCTTC.

This clonotype was found many times. The chain links TRBV6-5 to TRBJ1-3, with D unclear. V was clipped by 7 bases and J by 0 bases, with 13 bases between them. Germline V gives CDR1 MNHEY, CDR2 SVGAGI. The CDR3 consists of 15 residues. CDR3 amino acids: CASKQFWSSGNTIYF. The CDR3 nucleotides read TGTGCCAGCAAGCAGTTCTGGTCCTCTGGAAACACCATATATTTT.

The CDR3 sequence: CASSLAAGMGNQPQHF. CDR3 bases: TGTGCCAGCAGCTTGGCGGCAGGGATGGGCAATCAGCCCCAGCATTTT. The chain combines TRBV5-5 with TRBJ1-5; the D gene is possibly TRBD1 (5 bases). Looked up from germline, CDR1 is SGHKS and CDR2 is YYEKEE (reference sequence). The germline V and J ends were trimmed by 0 bases and 2 bases, with 12 bases remaining between them. The CDR3 consists of 16 residues.

J is TRBJ1-4 and V is TRBV12-3 or TRBV12-4, with D hard to call. The CDR3 has 13 amino acids. V lost 6 bases and J 7 bases, leaving 12 bases between the germline ends. The CDR3 loop reads CASSPSFFEKLFF. The CDR3 DNA follows: TGTGCCAGCAGCCCTTCTTTCTTTGAAAAACTGTTTTTT.

The gene calls are TRBV7-3 and TRBJ1-1, with D uncertain. The V and J ends lost 7 bases and 2 bases respectively, with 11 bases between them. This CDR3 is built from 13 residues. CDR1 is SGHTA and CDR2 is FQGTGA in the germline V gene. The CDR3: CASIPVGNTEAFF. The CDR3 DNA is TGTGCCAGCATCCCAGTGGGCAACACTGAAGCTTTCTTT.